The sequence of this T cell receptor (beta chain) was determined in a study of Ad26.COV2.S vaccination and SARS-CoV-2 variants. The wider study: Dosing was one shot or two shots 56 days apart. The study, taken as a whole, reports: It is possible that the TCR breadth and depth analyses underestimated the total T cell responses. Substantial breadth in spike-specific CD8+ and CD4+ T cell responses was reportedly seen after vaccination.

The treatment: around 19 received Ad26.COV2.S at low or high dose, single or two shots; about 5 received placebo; per-sample allocation not given. Sampling occurred on day 63 after the first vaccine or placebo injection. TCRdb's copy holds only in-frame clones and misses some; the assay was immunoSEQ multiplex PCR. The repertoire holds 450,000 to 550,000 clones, with roughly 87% as singletons. Points on this clone: The antigen remains undetermined.

The germline gives CDR1 LGHDT, CDR2 YNNKEL (reference sequence). This CDR3 has 14 residues. V gave up 4 bases and J gave up 4 bases, with 14 bases separating them. This sequence joins TRBV3-1 (or the pseudogene TRBV3-2) and TRBJ2-7; maybe TRBD1 (6 bases). This clonotype originated in a person between 18 and 59 years old who received the Ad26.COV2.S COVID-19 vaccine or a placebo. The sample here was peripheral blood, taken in a trial of Ad26.COV2.S vaccine versus placebo. CDR3 DNA sequence: TGTGCCAGCAGCCCACCGGACAGAGTATACGAGCAGTACGTC. This translates into CASSPPDRVYEQYV.